This T cell receptor beta chain was sequenced for a study of memory CD4+ T cells and cytomegalovirus serostatus. Whole-study context: Donors were healthy Belgian adults, under 10 CMV seropositive and 24 seronegative.

The V and J ends lost 5 bases and 4 bases, in that order; junction bases with no gene match: 13. The germline V gene has CDR1 SGHAT and CDR2 FQNNGV. The CDR3 sequence is 16 residues long. Study-wide results and limits: CMV serostatus prediction reached median AUC around 0.94, or 0.89 with US-trained model.

The sort gate was single viable CD3+CD4+CD8-CD45RO+ cells for memory CD4+ T cells. As handled by the study authors: Out-of-frame sequences were removed, leaving a few million distinct TCRbeta sequences. The data were produced by immunoSEQ multiplex PCR, yet TCRdb's version contains in-frame clones alone and is incomplete. D and trimming come from the DNA, and the V and J calls and clone size come from that table. The sample includes about 42,000 clones, 65% to 85% of them seen just once. As for this clone: Its antigen is unknown. Within the sample, other DNA sequences also encode this same CDR3.

The gene calls are TRBV11-2 and TRBJ2-7; 8 bases agree with TRBD2. Material for sequencing was memory CD4+ T cells from blood. The receptor was derived from an adult in good health and CMV-seronegative. The CDR3 coding sequence is TGTGCCAGCAGCCTCCACTTCAGCGGGGGCATTTACGAGCAGTACTTC. Encoded protein: CASSLHFSGGIYEQYF.